These 2 T cell receptor beta chains were sequenced from one sample in a study of CD8 T cells in cerebrospinal fluid in Alzheimer's disease (dated by TCRdb to between 2020 and 2021). Receptor amplification or capture employed 10x single-cell sequencing. TCRdb records NextSeq 550 as the sequencer. Reads reprocessed by TCRdb are summarized as one entry per CDR3 protein sequence, and DNA is absent. The sample table on file contains approximately 1,500 distinct CDR3 sequences. Clones ranked in the top ten supply just under 20% of the sample. Sequencing was carried out using cerebrospinal fluid. These receptors all stem from a human donor with mild cognitive impairment.

The chain has TRBV5-1 and TRBJ2-7; the D gene TCRdb calls, TRBD1, cannot be checked with no DNA. The CDR3 covers 14 residues. CDR1 SGHRS and CDR2 YFSETQ come from the germline V gene. The CDR3 loop reads CASSPGQGVYEQYF.

The chain employs TRBV12-3 or TRBV12-4 and TRBJ2-1. The CDR3 has 13 residues. CDR3 sequence: CASSFADGGEQFF.